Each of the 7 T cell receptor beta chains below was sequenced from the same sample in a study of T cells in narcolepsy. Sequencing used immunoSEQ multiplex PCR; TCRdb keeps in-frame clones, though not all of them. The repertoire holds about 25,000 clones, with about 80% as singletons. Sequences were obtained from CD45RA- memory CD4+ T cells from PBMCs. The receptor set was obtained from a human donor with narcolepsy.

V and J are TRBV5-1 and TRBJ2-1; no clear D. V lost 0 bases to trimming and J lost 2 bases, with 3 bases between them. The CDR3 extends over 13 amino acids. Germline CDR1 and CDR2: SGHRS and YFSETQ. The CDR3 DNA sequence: TGCGCCAGCAGCTTGGAGGCCTACAATGAGCAGTTCTTC. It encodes CASSLEAYNEQFF.

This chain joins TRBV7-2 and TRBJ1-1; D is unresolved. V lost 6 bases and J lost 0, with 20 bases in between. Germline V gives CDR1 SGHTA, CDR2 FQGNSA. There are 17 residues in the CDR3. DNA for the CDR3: TGTGCCAGCAGTCGCCTGGCCGTAGGCAGCTTGAACACTGAAGCTTTCTTT. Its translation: CASSRLAVGSLNTEAFF.

The CDR3 coding sequence is TGTGCCAGCAGCTCAGGGACAGGGGGAAGGGACAATCAGCCCCAGCATTTT. As protein: CASSSGTGGRDNQPQHF. V is TRBV11-3 and J is TRBJ1-5; 11 bases line up with TRBD1. CDR3 length: 17 residues. The V segment lost 4 bases and the J segment 3 bases; nucleotides outside the gene matches: 8. Per germline, CDR1 SGHNT and CDR2 YENEEA. The variable domain in full, completed from reference TRBV11-3 and TRBJ1-5, reads EAGVVQSPRYKIIEKKQPVAFWCNPISGHNTLYWYLQNLGQGPELLIRYENEEAVDDSQLPKDRFSAERLKGVDSTLKIQPAELGDSAVYLCASSSGTGGRDNQPQHFGDGTRLSIL.

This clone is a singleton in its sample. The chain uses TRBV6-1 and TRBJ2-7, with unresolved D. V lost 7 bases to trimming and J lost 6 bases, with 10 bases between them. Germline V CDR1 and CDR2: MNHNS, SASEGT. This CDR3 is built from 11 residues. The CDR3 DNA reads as TGTGCCAGCATGGAGTCCCGCGAGCAGTACTTC. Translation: CASMESREQYF.

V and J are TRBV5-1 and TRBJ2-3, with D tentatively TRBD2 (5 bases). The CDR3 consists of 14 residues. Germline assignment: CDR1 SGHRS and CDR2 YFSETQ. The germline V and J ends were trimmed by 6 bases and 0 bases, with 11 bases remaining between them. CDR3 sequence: CASNLASSTDTQYF. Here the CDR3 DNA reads TGCGCCAGCAACCTAGCCTCGAGCACAGATACGCAGTATTTT.

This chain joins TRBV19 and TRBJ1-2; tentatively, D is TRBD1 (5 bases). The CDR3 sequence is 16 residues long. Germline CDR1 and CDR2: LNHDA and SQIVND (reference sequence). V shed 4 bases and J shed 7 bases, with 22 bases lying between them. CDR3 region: CASSRPVLGGQRGYTF. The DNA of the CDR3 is TGTGCCAGTAGTAGGCCCGTTTTGGGGGGTCAGCGTGGCTACACCTTC.

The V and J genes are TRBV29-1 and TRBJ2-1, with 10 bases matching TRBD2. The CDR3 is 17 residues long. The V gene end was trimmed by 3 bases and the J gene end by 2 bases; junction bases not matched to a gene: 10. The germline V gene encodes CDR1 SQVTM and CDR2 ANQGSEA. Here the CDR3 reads CSVEALAGVSAYNEQFF. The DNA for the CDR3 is TGCAGCGTTGAGGCGCTAGCGGGAGTATCGGCCTACAATGAGCAGTTCTTC.